The 9 T cell receptor beta chains given below trace back to one sample, sequenced in a study of OX40 agonist ivuxolimab in advanced cancers. Profiled with immunoSEQ multiplex PCR; TCRdb holds only in-frame clones, not every one. The sample has about 46,000 clones; 88% are singletons. Sequencing used CD4+ or CD8+ T cells sorted from blood, obtained in a trial of the OX40 agonist ivuxolimab. The receptors were gathered from an adult with an advanced solid tumor such as melanoma, head and neck, liver or kidney cancer.

The genes are TRBV28 and TRBJ1-2; tentatively, D is TRBD1 (5 bases). The CDR3 is 14 amino acids. CDR1 is MDHEN and CDR2 is SYDVKM in the germline V gene. V gave up 9 bases and J gave up 3 bases, with 17 bases separating them. CDR3 region: CASQGGPRDYGYTF. In nucleotides, the CDR3 is TGTGCCAGTCAGGGCGGGCCAAGGGACTATGGCTACACCTTC.

The chain couples TRBV20-1 to TRBJ1-1; D gene unclear. The CDR3 loop spans 11 amino acids. Looked up from germline, CDR1 is DFQATT and CDR2 is SNEGSKA (reference sequence). Trimming removed 2 bases from V and 0 bases from J, with 1 base in between. CDR3 protein: CSARLNTEAFF. As DNA, the CDR3 is TGCAGTGCTAGATTGAACACTGAAGCTTTCTTT.

The genes are TRBV7-8 and TRBJ2-5, with 12 bases that match TRBD2. CDR1 is SGHVS and CDR2 is FQNEAQ in the germline V gene. This CDR3 has 13 residues. V shed 11 bases, J shed 5 bases, and the junction held 6 bases outside the gene matches. The CDR3 region is CAASGRAGETQYF. The CDR3, as DNA: TGTGCCGCTAGCGGGAGGGCCGGTGAGACCCAGTACTTC.

The chain carries TRBV18 and TRBJ2-5, with 7 bases aligning to TRBD1. V lost 0 bases, J lost 7 bases, and 2 bases stayed unmatched. Germline assignment: CDR1 KGHSH and CDR2 LQKENI. CDR3 length equals 13 residues. The DNA for the CDR3 is TGTGCCAGCTCACCACCGCACAGGGGGACCCAGTACTTC. Residues: CASSPPHRGTQYF.

The V call is TRBV30, the J call TRBJ2-3; 9 positions agree with TRBD2. J gave up 3 bases and V 3 bases, and 4 bases lay outside the gene matches. The CDR3 length is 14 residues. Germline V CDR1 and CDR2: GTSNPN, SVGIG (reference sequence). This CDR3 is CAWRRAGGTDTQYF. Written as DNA, the CDR3 is TGTGCCTGGAGGAGGGCGGGAGGGACAGATACGCAGTATTTT.

The chain joins TRBV2 to TRBJ1-4, with 8 nucleotides matching TRBD1. V lost 7 bases, J lost 5 bases, and 12 bases stayed unmatched. In germline, CDR1 is SNHLY, CDR2 FYNNEI. The CDR3 sequence is 16 residues long. The CDR3 DNA sequence: TGTGCCAGCATTTATGACAGGGGCAGGATGAATGAAAAACTGTTTTTT. Its translation: CASIYDRGRMNEKLFF.

The chain carries TRBV5-8 and TRBJ2-5; TRBD2 agrees at 15 bases. V gave up 10 bases and J gave up 1 base; unmatched junction bases: 5. The CDR3 is made up of 15 amino acids. The germline V gene encodes CDR1 SGHTS and CDR2 YDEGEE. The CDR3, as DNA: TGTGCCGGCGGACTAGCGGGGGGGCCCCAAGAGACCCAGTACTTC. This translates into CAGGLAGGPQETQYF.

The sample holds one count of this clone. The rearrangement uses TRBV5-1 and TRBJ2-1, with TRBD2 matching 11 bases. CDR3 length: 19 residues. The V and J ends lost 0 bases and 4 bases, in that order; junction bases with no gene match: 12. Germline-derived CDR1 and CDR2 are SGHRS and YFSETQ. The CDR3 here is CASSLVGTSGWGIYNEQFF. In DNA, the CDR3 is TGCGCCAGCAGCTTGGTTGGGACTAGCGGATGGGGAATTTACAATGAGCAGTTCTTC.

This clone was seen a single time. CDR3 DNA: TGTGCCAGCAGCTTGTCAAGCGGGTCGTCCTACAATGAGCAGTTCTTC. Translated: CASSLSSGSSYNEQFF. The chain employs TRBV5-4 and TRBJ2-1; D is perhaps TRBD2 (6 bases). This CDR3 is 16 amino acids long. Germline-derived CDR1 and CDR2 are SGHNT and YYREEE (reference sequence). Trimming shortened V by 1 base and J by 1 base, and 12 bases separated the two germline ends.